This T cell receptor beta chain was identified during a study of graft-versus-host responses after intestinal transplantation. The assay was immunoSEQ multiplex PCR, and TCRdb's table has in-frame clones only and misses some. The table includes 60,000 to 70,000 clones, around 90% detected once. V lost 0 bases and J 4 bases, leaving 14 bases between the germline ends. Germline assignment: CDR1 SGHNT and CDR2 YYREEE (reference sequence). The CDR3 consists of 16 residues. Graft specimens yielded both intraepithelial and lamina propria lymphocytes. The chain has TRBV5-4 and TRBJ1-3; D call uncertain. This TCR derives from a human patient who received an intestinal transplant, so some T cells may come from the graft donor. The starting material was ileum tissue, obtained approximately 56 weeks after transplant. CDR3 region: CASSLERGLGGNTIYF. The DNA for the CDR3 is TGTGCCAGCAGCTTGGAGCGGGGTTTGGGAGGAAACACCATATATTTT.